This TCR beta chain was recovered during a study of blood T cell repertoires in COVID-19. Clinical history as reported by participants underpinned cohort assignment. V lost 6 bases and J lost 4; bases outside the gene matches: 6. CDR3 length equals 16 residues. Germline assignment: CDR1 MNHEY and CDR2 SMNVEV (reference sequence). TCRdb's table, derived via immunoSEQ multiplex PCR, lists solely in-frame clones and lacks some. The sample lists fewer than 500,000 clones, roughly 90% occurring once. The sequence was collected from a woman in her 30s with acute COVID-19. The sequenced sample was PBMCs or T cells enriched from blood (not recorded which). V gene TRBV27 combines with J gene TRBJ2-2, with 12 bases fitting TRBD2. This CDR3 reads CASRPRGLAGTGELFF. CDR3 bases: TGTGCCAGCAGACCCCGGGGACTAGCGGGCACCGGGGAGCTGTTTTTT.